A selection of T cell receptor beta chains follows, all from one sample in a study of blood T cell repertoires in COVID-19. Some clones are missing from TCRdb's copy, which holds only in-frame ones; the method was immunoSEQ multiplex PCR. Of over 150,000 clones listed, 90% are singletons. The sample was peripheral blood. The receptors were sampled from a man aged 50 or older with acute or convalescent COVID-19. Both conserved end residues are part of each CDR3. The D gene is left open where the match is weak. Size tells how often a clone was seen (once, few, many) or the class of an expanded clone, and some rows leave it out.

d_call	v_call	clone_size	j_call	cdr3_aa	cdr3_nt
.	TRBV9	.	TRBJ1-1	CASSVEPERTEAFF	TGTGCCAGCAGCGTAGAGCCGGAGAGGACTGAAGCTTTCTTT
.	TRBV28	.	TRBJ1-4	CASSLRGRQLFF	TGTGCCAGCAGTTTAAGGGGCAGGCAACTGTTTTTT
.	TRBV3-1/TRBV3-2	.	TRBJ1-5	CASSQAYSNQPQHF	TGTGCCAGCAGCCAAGCCTATAGCAATCAGCCCCAGCATTTT
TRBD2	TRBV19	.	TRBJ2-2	CATKKQDFLSGRWTGELFF	TGTGCCACAAAGAAACAAGACTTCTTGAGCGGGAGATGGACCGGGGAGCTGTTTTTT
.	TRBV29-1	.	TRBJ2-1	CSADSYNEQFF	TGCAGCGCTGACAGTTACAATGAGCAGTTCTTC
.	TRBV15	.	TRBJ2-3	CATAGSGSTDTQYF	TGTGCCACCGCGGGGAGTGGGAGCACAGATACGCAGTATTTT
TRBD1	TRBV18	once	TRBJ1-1	CASSPMTGAHTEAFF	TGTGCCAGCTCACCCATGACAGGGGCGCACACTGAAGCTTTCTTT
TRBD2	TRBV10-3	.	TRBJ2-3	CAITSGRAGSTDTQYF	TGTGCCATCACTAGCGGGAGGGCCGGGAGCACAGATACGCAGTATTTT
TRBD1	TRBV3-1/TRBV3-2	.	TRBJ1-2	CASSHGTGLYGYTF	TGTGCCAGCAGCCATGGGACAGGGCTCTATGGCTACACCTTC
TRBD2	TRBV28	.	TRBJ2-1	CASMPGGSYNEQFF	TGTGCCAGCATGCCGGGAGGCTCCTACAATGAGCAGTTCTTC
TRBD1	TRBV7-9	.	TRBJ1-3	CASSQSGTGQGNTIYF	TGTGCCAGCAGCCAGAGCGGGACAGGGCAGGGAAACACCATATATTTT
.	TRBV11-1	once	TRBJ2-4	CASSPRGRPKNIQYF	TGTGCCAGCAGCCCCCGCGGCAGACCCAAAAACATTCAGTACTTC
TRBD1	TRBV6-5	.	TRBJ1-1	CASSYFRDRMHTEAFF	TGTGCCAGCAGTTACTTCCGGGACAGGATGCACACTGAAGCTTTCTTT